The entry that follows covers one TCR beta chain sequence. What it binds is not known. The source of the sample is a study of T cells after yellow fever vaccination. Making TCR cDNA involved 5'RACE template switching, which added UMIs and a universal primer site. TCRdb analysed the 5' RACE reads with MiXCR anew, one entry per CDR3 protein. The table lists some 400,000 distinct CDR3 sequences, roughly a sixth of them singletons. The CDR3 runs to 15 residues. V was shortened by 4 bases and J by 9 bases, with 16 bases between the two germline ends. Germline-derived CDR1 and CDR2 are SGHTA and FQGNSA. The study, taken as a whole, reports: A weaker but faster secondary response was observed, peaking on day 5 versus 15. There was a small share of clonotypes that showed up in both the CD4 and CD8 compartments. Most primary-vaccination clones reappeared after the booster (less than 98% CD4, 88% CD8).

This TCR came from a man between 18 and 35 years old who received the YFV17D yellow fever vaccine. V and J are TRBV7-2 and TRBJ1-6, with D possibly being TRBD1 (5 bases). The specimen was PBMCs, collected before the yellow fever booster vaccination. Here the CDR3 DNA reads TGTGCCAGCAGCTCGGACACCTCTAGTTTTTCACCCCTCCACTTT. Translation gives CASSSDTSSFSPLHF.